This TCR beta chain was obtained from a study of blood T cell repertoires in COVID-19 (dated by TCRdb to about 2020). The study in broad terms: Samples covering the acute and convalescent phases of COVID-19 were provided by collaborators in the United States, Italy and Spain. The material from the prospective study consisted of cDNA or gDNA derived from T cells, B-cell-depleted T cells, or PBMCs. Deeply sampled blood TCRbeta repertoires from subjects exposed to, actively infected with, or recovered from COVID-19 were included in the dataset. A freely available public database, intended as a resource for researchers studying the immune response to SARS-CoV-2, is where the repertoires were released. Samples came from the ongoing ImmuneRACE study (first 160 participants) plus 1,254 subjects from 6 global collaborators. A de-identified subject ID, COVID-19 status, age in years and sex were almost always included in the sample metadata. Where available, HLA class I and class II types were taken from metadata supplied by the sample provider and were not determined by assay-based typing.

A note on this clone: This receptor's antigen is unknown. The record has no base qualities; no much larger clone is one base away.

TCRbeta CDR3 regions were amplified from genomic DNA using the immunoSEQ Assay, a bias-controlled multiplex PCR. In the original analysis: Within the assay, amplification of reference gene primers was used to estimate how many nucleated cells each sample contained. To quantify the absolute abundance of each unique TCRbeta CDR3 rearrangement, sequence reads were collapsed and filtered. For each sample, productive Simpson clonality was calculated as the square root of Simpson's diversity index over productive rearrangements. Entries here come from immuneACCESS through TCRdb and include only in-frame sequences with V and J called. Some clones fail to appear in such tables; in the studies checked, an unresolved V gene covers under half of the shortfall, and the cause of the remainder is unknown. V and J calls and clone size are those listed in that table; D and trimming were worked out from the DNA. The sample table shows about 310,000 clones, and roughly 89% are seen once. The ten largest clonotypes hold 8% to 9.5% of the sample.

What the research found in general, with its limitations: Clinical and demographic metadata were provided uncurated, with the amount varying by source and participant.

Spanning cysteine to phenylalanine, the CDR3 consists of 15 amino acids. The DNA shown is the 45-base CDR3, in frame from base 1. V is reduced by 4 bases and J by 6 bases, leaving a spacing of 13 bases between them. According to the germline V gene (reference sequence), CDR1 reads SEHNR and CDR2 reads FQNEAQ. In the prospective study, participants were roughly 18 to 95 years old, resided in about two dozen geographic areas of the United States, and were enrolled through a virtual design. In the prospective study, participants were assigned to cohorts based on the clinical history participants reported in a screening survey and a study questionnaire. For ImmuneRACE Cohort 3, a participant was defined as recovered based on two consecutive negative NP/OP PCR tests, clearance by a healthcare professional, or resolution of symptoms. Each participant in the prospective study had whole blood, serum and a nasopharyngeal or oropharyngeal swab collected by mobile phlebotomists. Additional blood draws and questionnaires over an approximately two-month period could optionally be provided by prospective study participants. Before DNA extraction, blood samples from the prospective study were shipped at room temperature or frozen.

The sequence joins TRBV7-9 to TRBJ1-6, with a tentative D gene TRBD1 over 6 matching bases. The sequencing sample was made of PBMCs or T cells enriched from blood (not recorded which). This receptor was obtained from a woman aged 18-29 years who had recovered from COVID-19. The nucleotide sequence is TGTGCCAGCAGCTCTACACAGGGTGGTAATTCACCCCTCCACTTT. It codes for CASSSTQGGNSPLHF.